A single sample gave rise to the 5 T cell receptor beta chains below, sequenced in a study of identical twins. TCRdb recomputed calls from the 5' RACE reads with MiXCR, one row per CDR3 protein. The table records 650,000 to 800,000 distinct CDR3 sequences, around 8.6% of them present only once. A further study also used this sample, focusing on yellow fever vaccine responses in identical twins.

The sample consisted of PBMCs. The source is a woman between 18 and 29 years old in good health.

This clonotype was counted between two and nine times. The chain links TRBV4-1 to TRBJ2-1, with TRBD1 matching over 8 bases. The CDR3 length is 16 residues. V gave up 0 bases and J gave up 7 bases; unmatched junction bases: 8. Germline V gene data show CDR1 as MGHRA and CDR2 as YSYEKL. CDR3 bases: TGCGCCAGCAGCCAAGAGAGAGGGCAGGGGGCGAATGAGCAGTTCTTC. This codes for CASSQERGQGANEQFF.

The V and J genes are TRBV20-1 and TRBJ1-1, with TRBD1 identical over 10 bases. The J segment lost 4 bases and the V segment lost 5 bases, leaving 10 bases of the junction unmatched. The CDR3 covers 15 residues. Germline loops: CDR1 DFQATT, CDR2 SNEGSKA (reference sequence). The CDR3 region is CSAQPGQGRLTEAFF. Written as DNA, the CDR3 is TGCAGTGCTCAACCGGGACAGGGGCGGCTCACTGAAGCTTTCTTT.

The chain employs TRBV29-1 and TRBJ1-1, with D possibly matching TRBD1 (6 bases). In germline, CDR1 is SQVTM, CDR2 ANQGSEA. This CDR3 has 13 residues. V lost 7 bases to trimming and J lost 0 bases, with 12 bases between them. The CDR3 loop reads CSGSGGMNTEAFF. In DNA, the CDR3 is TGCAGCGGGTCCGGGGGCATGAACACTGAAGCTTTCTTT.

Many counts were recorded for this clonotype. The CDR3 DNA sequence: TGCGCCAGCAGCAGGGACATAAATCAGCCCCAGCATTTT. The encoded protein is CASSRDINQPQHF. The rearrangement links TRBV5-1 to TRBJ1-5; maybe TRBD1 (6 bases). This CDR3 has 13 residues. Germline values: CDR1 SGHRS, CDR2 YFSETQ. Trimming took off 4 bases at V and 4 bases at J, with 9 bases between the two ends.

This clonotype was counted ten times or more. The chain has TRBV12-3 or TRBV12-4 and TRBJ2-1, with TRBD2 identical over 15 bases. V gave up 4 bases and J gave up 8 bases; unmatched junction bases: 9. The CDR3 consists of 17 residues. The CDR3 is CASSWTSGRAVFDEQFF. The CDR3, as DNA: TGTGCCAGCAGTTGGACTAGCGGGAGGGCCGTGTTCGATGAGCAGTTCTTC.